This T cell receptor beta chain emerged from a study of molecular identifiers for immune sequencing clone quantification. V lost 3 bases, J lost 5 bases, and 23 bases lay in between. The CDR3 is 17 residues long. TCRdb called the PCR reads again in MiXCR, with one record for every CDR3 protein. The table includes 85,000 to 100,000 distinct CDR3 sequences, about 24% detected once. In this sample, this clonotype turned up many times. The clonotype originates from a human donor in good health. Some libraries in this study had Jurkat cell RNA spiked in. J is TRBJ2-7 and V is TRBV12-3 or TRBV12-4, with D tentatively TRBD1 or TRBD2 (6 bases each). The material sequenced was naive CD8+ T cells from blood, with Jurkat cell RNA spiked in. Documented subset: FACS-sorted CD8+CD4-CCR7+CD45RA+ naive T cells. The DNA of the CDR3 is TGTGCCAGCAGTTTCCCTAGTGCGGGGTTTAAGGGGGACGAGCAGTACTTC. It codes for CASSFPSAGFKGDEQYF.